This TCR beta chain emerged from a study of CD8 T cells in ankylosing spondylitis. There are 15 residues in the CDR3. J was trimmed by 4 bases and V by 1 base; bases with no gene match: 2. The germline V gene has CDR1 DFQATT and CDR2 SNEGSKA (reference sequence). Via MiXCR, TCRdb re-called the 5' RACE reads, giving one row per CDR3 protein. The sample yields 200,000 to 300,000 distinct CDR3 sequences, 20% to 30% seen once. This clonotype was picked up a small number of times. The rearrangement uses TRBV20-1 and TRBJ2-5; 14 bases agree with TRBD2. Sequenced material: blood, either unsorted or a sorted T cell fraction (not recorded which). The receptor was derived from a male donor with ankylosing spondylitis or in good health (not recorded which). The CDR3 sequence: CSARGLAGGSETQYF. The CDR3 nucleotides read TGCAGTGCTAGAGGACTAGCGGGGGGGTCAGAGACCCAGTACTTC.